One T cell receptor beta chain is described in this entry. These data come from a study of T cell responses to AZD1222 COVID-19 vaccine. Germline lookup yields CDR1 LGHDT and CDR2 YNNKEL (reference sequence). The junction had 6 bases not matched to a gene; V was cut back by 7 bases and J by 1 base. The CDR3 totals 15 residues. Assay: immunoSEQ multiplex PCR; the TCRdb copy retains only in-frame clones and omits some. The sample gives more than 85,000 clones, about 90% of which show up once; 16% is in the top ten. The chain combines TRBV3-1 (or the pseudogene TRBV3-2) with TRBJ2-3, with 9 bases fitting TRBD2. The origin of this receptor is an adult in good health. Source: peripheral blood, taken on day 0 of AZD1222 vaccination. The CDR3 spells CASTDSGSGTDTQYF. The CDR3, as DNA: TGTGCCAGCACCGATAGCGGGAGTGGCACAGATACGCAGTATTTT.